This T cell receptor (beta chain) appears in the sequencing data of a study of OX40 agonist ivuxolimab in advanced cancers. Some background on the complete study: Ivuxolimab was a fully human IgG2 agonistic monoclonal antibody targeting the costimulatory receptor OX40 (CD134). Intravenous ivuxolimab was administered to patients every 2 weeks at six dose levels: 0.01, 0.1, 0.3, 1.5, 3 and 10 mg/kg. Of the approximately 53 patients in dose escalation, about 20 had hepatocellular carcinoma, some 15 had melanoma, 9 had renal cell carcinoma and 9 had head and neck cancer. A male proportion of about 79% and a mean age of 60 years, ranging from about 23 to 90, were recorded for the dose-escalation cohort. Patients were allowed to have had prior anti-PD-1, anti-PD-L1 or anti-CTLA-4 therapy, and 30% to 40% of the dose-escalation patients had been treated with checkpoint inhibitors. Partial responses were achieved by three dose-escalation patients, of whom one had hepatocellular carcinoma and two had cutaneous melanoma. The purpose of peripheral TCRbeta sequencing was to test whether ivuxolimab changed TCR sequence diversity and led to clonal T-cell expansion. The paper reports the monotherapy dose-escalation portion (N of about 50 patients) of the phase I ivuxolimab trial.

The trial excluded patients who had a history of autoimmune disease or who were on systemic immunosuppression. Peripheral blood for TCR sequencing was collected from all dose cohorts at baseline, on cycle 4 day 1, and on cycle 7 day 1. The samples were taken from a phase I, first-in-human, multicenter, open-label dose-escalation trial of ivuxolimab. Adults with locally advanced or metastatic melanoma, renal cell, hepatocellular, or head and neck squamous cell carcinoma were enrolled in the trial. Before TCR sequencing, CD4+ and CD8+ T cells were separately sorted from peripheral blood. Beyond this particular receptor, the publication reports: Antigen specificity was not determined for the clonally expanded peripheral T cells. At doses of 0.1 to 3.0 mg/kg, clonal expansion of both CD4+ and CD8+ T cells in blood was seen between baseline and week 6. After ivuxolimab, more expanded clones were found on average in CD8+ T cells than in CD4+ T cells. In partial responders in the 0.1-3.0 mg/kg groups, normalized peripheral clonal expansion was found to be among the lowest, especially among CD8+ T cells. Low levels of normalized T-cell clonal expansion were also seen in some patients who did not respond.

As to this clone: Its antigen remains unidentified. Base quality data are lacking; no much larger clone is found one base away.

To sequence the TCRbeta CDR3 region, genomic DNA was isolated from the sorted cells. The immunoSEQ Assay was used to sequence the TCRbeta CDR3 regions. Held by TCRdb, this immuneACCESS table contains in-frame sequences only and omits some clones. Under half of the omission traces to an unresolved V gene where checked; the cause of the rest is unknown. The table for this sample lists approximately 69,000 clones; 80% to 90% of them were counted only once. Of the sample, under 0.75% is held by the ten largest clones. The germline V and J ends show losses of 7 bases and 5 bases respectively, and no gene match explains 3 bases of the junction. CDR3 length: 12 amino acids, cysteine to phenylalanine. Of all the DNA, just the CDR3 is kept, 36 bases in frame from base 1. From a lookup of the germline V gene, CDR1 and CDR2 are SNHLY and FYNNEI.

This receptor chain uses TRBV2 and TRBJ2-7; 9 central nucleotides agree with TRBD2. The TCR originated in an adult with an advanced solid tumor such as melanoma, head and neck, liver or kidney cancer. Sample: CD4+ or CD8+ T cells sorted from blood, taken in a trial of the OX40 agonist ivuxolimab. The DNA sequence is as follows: TGTGCCAGCATCCTAGCGGGGAACGAGCAGTACTTC. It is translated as CASILAGNEQYF.